The clone carrying this T cell receptor beta chain has more than one count but fewer than ten. A J-beta primer mix and a sample-barcoded 5' primer were used in a second PCR of about 7 to 12 cycles. TCRdb reprocessed the 5' RACE reads via MiXCR and lists one record per CDR3 protein. This repertoire shows about 1.6 million distinct CDR3 sequences, roughly a third found once; its top ten account for about 11%. This sample was taken from a study of blood T cells in healthy people across ages. The people who gave samples were healthy Caucasians from Russia, aged roughly 6 to 100. The CDR3 has 18 amino acids.

The sequenced sample consisted of blood. The gene calls are TRBV21-1 and TRBJ2-5; TRBD2 is the table's D call, not checked against the DNA. TRBV21-1 is classified as a pseudogene. The TCR originated in a young woman in good health. CDR3 loop: CASSKGTALWALQETQYF. Here the CDR3 DNA reads TGTGCCAGCAGCAAAGGGACCGCGCTTTGGGCCTTACAAGAGACCCAGTACTTC.